This T cell receptor (beta chain) was recorded in a study of control samples from healthy donors and cancer patients. This CDR3 spans 13 amino acids. V lost 7 bases to trimming and J lost 8 bases, with 17 bases between them. Assay: immunoSEQ multiplex PCR; the TCRdb copy retains only in-frame clones and omits some. The sample includes tens of thousands of clones, roughly 90% of them seen just once. The source is a woman aged 65 to 85 in good health. The chain joins TRBV12-3 or TRBV12-4 to TRBJ1-2; no firm D call. The specimen was blood. This chain's CDR3 is CASTPGREVGYTF. In DNA form, the CDR3 reads TGTGCCAGCACCCCGGGGAGGGAGGTGGGCTACACCTTC.